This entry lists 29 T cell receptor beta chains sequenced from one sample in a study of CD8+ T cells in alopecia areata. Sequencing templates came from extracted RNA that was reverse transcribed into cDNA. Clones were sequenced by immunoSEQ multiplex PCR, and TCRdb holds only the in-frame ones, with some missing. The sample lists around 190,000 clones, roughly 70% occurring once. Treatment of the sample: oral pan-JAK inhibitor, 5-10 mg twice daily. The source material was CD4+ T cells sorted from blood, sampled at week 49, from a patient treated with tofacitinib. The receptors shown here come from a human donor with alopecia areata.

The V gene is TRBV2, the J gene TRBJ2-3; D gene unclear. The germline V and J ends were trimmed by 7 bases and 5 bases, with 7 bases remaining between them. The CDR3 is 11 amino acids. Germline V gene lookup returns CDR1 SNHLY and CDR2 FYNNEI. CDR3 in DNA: TGTGCCAGCACCGTGAAAGATACGCAGTATTTT. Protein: CASTVKDTQYF.

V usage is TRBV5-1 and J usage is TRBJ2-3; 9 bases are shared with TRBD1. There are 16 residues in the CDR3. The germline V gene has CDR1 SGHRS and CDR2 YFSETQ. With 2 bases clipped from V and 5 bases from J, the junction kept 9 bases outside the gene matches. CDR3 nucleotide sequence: TGCGCCAGCAGCTTAAGTGACAGGGGGAGAGGAGATACGCAGTATTTT. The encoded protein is CASSLSDRGRGDTQYF. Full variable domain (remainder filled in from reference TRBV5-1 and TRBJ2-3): KAGVTQTPRYLIKTRGQQVTLSCSPISGHRSVSWYQQTPGQGLQFLFEYFSETQRNKGNFPGRFSGRQFSNSRSEMNVSTLELGDSALYLCASSLSDRGRGDTQYFGPGTRLTVL.

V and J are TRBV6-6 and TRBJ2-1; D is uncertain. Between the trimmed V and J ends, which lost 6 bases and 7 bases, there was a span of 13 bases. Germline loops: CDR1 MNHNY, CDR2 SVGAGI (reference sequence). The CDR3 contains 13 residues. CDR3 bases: TGTGCCAGCAGCCCTCTTTATTCAAATGAGCAGTTCTTC. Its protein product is CASSPLYSNEQFF.

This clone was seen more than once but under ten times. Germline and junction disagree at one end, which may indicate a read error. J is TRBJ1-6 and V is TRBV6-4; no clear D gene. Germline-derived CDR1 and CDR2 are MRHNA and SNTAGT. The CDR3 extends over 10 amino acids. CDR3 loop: CASSYSPLHF. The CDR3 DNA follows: TGTGCCAGCAGTTACTCACCCCTCCACTTT.

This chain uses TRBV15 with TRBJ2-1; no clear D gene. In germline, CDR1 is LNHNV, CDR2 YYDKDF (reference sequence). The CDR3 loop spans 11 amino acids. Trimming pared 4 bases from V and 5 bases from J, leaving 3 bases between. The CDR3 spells CATSKDNEQFF. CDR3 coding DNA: TGTGCCACCAGCAAAGACAATGAGCAGTTCTTC.

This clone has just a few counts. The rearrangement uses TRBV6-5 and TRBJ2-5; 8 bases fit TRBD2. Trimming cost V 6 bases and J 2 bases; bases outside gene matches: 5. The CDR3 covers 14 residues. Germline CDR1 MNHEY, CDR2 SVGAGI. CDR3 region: CASSQLAAQETQYF. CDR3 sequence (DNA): TGTGCCAGCAGCCAACTAGCGGCACAAGAGACCCAGTACTTC.

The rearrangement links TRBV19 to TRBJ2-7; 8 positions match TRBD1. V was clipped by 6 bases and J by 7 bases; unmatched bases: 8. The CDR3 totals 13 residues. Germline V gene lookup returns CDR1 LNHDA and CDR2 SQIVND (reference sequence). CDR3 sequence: CASSPDRGQEQYF. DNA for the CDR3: TGTGCCAGTAGCCCAGACAGGGGACAAGAGCAGTACTTC.

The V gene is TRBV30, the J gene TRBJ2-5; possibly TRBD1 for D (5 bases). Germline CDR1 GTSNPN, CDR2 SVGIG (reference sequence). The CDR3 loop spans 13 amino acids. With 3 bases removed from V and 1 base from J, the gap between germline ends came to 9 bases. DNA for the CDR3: TGTGCCTGGAGCCCGACAGTCCAAGAGACCCAGTACTTC. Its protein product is CAWSPTVQETQYF.

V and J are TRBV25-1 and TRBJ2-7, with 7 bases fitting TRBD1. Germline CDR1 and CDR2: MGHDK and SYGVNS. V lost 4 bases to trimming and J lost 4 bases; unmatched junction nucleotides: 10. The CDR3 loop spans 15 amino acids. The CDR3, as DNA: TGTGCCAGCAGTGGGGGACCGGGACAGCGATACGAGCAGTACTTC. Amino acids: CASSGGPGQRYEQYF.

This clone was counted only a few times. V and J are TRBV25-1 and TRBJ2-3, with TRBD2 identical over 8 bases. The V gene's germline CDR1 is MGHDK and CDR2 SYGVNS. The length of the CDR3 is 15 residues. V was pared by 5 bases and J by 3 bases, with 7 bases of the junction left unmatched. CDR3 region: CASSQTSVVTDTQYF. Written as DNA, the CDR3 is TGTGCCAGCAGTCAGACTAGCGTAGTGACAGATACGCAGTATTTT.

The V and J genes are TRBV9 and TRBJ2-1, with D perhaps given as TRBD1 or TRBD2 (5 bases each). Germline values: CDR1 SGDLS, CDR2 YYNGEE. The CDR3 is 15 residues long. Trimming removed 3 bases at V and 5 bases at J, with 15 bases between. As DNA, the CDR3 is TGTGCCAGCAGCGAAAGTGGGGGAAGAAACAATGAGCAGTTCTTC. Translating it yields CASSESGGRNNEQFF.

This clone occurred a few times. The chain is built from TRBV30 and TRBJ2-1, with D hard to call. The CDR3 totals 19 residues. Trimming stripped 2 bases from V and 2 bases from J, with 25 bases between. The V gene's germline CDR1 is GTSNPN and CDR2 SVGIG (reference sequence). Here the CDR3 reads CAWSWPTHQHPRAYNEQFF. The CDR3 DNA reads TGTGCCTGGAGTTGGCCGACACATCAACATCCAAGGGCCTACAATGAGCAGTTCTTC.

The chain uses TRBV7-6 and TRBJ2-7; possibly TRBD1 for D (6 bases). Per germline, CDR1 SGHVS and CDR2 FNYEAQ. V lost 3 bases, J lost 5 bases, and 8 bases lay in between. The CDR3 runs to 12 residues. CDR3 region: CASSLWTDEQYF. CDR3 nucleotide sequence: TGTGCCAGCAGCTTGTGGACAGACGAGCAGTACTTC.

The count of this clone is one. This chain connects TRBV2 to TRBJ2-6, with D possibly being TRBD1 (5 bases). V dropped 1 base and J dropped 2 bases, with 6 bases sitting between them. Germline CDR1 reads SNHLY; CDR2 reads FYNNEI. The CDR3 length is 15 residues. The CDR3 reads CASSEGRAGANVLTF. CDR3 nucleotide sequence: TGTGCCAGCAGTGAAGGCAGGGCTGGGGCCAACGTCCTGACTTTC.

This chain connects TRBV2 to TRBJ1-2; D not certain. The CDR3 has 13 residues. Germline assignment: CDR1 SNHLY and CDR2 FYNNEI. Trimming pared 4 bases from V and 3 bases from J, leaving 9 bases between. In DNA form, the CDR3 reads TGTGCCAGCAGTGGGGAAGTCTACTATGGCTACACCTTC. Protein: CASSGEVYYGYTF.

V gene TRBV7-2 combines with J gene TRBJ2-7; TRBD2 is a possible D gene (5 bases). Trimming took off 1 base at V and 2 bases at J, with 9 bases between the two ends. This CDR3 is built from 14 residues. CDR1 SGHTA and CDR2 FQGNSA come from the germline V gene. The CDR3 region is CASSLVPGTYEQYF. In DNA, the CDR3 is TGTGCCAGCAGCTTAGTTCCGGGGACCTACGAGCAGTACTTC.

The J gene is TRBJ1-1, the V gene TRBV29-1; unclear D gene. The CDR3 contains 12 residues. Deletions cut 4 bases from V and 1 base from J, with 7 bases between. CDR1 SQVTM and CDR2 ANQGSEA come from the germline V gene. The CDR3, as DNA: TGCAGCGTTGTAAGAGGGAACACTGAAGCTTTCTTT. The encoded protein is CSVVRGNTEAFF.

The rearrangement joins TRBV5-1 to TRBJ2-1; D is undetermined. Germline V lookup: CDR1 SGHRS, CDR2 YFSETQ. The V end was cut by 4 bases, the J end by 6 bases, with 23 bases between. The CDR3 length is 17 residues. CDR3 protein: CASSKMVSTLGINEQFF. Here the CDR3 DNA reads TGCGCCAGCAGCAAAATGGTGTCGACCCTGGGTATCAATGAGCAGTTCTTC.

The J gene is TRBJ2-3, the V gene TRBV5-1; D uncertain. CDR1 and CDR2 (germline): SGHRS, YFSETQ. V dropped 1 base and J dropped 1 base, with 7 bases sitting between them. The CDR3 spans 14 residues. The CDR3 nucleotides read TGCGCCAGCAGCTTGCATCCCGGCACAGATACGCAGTATTTT. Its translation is CASSLHPGTDTQYF.

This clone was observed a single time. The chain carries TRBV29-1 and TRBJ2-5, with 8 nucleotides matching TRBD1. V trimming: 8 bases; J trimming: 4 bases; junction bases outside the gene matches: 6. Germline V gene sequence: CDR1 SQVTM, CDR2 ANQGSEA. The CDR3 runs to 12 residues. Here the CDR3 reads CSLRQGPETQYF. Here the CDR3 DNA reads TGCAGCCTTCGACAGGGGCCAGAGACCCAGTACTTC.

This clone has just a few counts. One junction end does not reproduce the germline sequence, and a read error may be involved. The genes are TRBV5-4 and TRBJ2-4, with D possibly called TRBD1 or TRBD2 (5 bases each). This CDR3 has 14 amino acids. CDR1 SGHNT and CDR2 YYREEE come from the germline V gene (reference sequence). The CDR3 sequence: CASSQQTGTNIQYF. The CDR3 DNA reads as TGCGCCAGCAGCCAACAAACCGGGACAAACATTCAGTACTTC.

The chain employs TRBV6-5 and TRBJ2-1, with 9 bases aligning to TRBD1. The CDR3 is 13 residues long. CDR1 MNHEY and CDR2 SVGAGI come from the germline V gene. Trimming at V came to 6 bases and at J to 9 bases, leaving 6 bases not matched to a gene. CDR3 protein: CASREDRGGEQFF. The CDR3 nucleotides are TGTGCCAGCAGGGAGGACAGGGGAGGTGAGCAGTTCTTC.

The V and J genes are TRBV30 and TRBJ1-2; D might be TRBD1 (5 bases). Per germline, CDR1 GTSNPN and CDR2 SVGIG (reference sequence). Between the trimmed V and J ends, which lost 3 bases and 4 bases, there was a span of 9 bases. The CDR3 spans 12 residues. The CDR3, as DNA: TGTGCCTGGAGACGGGGCCTCTATGGCTACACCTTC. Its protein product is CAWRRGLYGYTF.

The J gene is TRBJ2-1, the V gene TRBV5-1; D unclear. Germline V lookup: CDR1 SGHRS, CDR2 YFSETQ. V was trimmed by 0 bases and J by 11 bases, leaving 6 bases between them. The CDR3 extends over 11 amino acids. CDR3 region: CASSLESKQFF. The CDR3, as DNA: TGCGCCAGCAGCTTGGAGTCGAAGCAGTTCTTC.

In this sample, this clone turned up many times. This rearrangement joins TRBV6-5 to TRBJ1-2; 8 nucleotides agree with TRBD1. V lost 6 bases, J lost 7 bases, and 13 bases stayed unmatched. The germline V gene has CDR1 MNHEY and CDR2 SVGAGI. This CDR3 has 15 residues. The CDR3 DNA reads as TGTGCCAGCAGCCCCCACGGACAGGGAGTCTTTGGCTACACCTTC. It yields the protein CASSPHGQGVFGYTF.

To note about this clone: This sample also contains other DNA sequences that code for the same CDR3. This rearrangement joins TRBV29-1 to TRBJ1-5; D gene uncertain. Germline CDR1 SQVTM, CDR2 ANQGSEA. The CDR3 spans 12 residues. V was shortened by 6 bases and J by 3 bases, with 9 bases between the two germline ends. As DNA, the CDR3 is TGCAGCGTGGGAGGCTACAATCAGCCCCAGCATTTT. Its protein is CSVGGYNQPQHF. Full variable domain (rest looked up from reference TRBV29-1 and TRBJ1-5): SAVISQKPSRDICQRGTSLTIQCQVDSQVTMMFWYRQQPGQSLTLIATANQGSEATYESGFVIDKFPISRPNLTFSTLTVSNMSPEDSSIYLCSVGGYNQPQHFGDGTRLSIL.

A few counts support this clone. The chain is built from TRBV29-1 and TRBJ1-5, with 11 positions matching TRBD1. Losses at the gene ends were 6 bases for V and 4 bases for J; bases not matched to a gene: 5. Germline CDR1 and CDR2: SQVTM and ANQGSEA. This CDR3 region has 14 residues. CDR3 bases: TGCAGCGTAGGACAGGGGGCAGGGAATCAGCCCCAGCATTTT. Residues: CSVGQGAGNQPQHF. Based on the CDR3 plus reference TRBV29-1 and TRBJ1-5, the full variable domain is SAVISQKPSRDICQRGTSLTIQCQVDSQVTMMFWYRQQPGQSLTLIATANQGSEATYESGFVIDKFPISRPNLTFSTLTVSNMSPEDSSIYLCSVGQGAGNQPQHFGDGTRLSIL.

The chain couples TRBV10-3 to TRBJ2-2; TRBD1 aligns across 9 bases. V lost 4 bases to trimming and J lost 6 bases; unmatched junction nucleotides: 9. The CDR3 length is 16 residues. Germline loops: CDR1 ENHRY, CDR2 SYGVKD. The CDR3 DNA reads TGTGCCATCAGTGTTCTGGGACAGGGTTCGTCCGGGGAGCTGTTTTTT. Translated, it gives CAISVLGQGSSGELFF.

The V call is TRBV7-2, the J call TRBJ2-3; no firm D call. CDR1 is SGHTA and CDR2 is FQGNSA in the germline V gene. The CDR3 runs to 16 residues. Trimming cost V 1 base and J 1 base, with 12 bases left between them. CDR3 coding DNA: TGTGCCAGCAGCTTAGGATCGGGTACCCGCACAGATACGCAGTATTTT. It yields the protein CASSLGSGTRTDTQYF.